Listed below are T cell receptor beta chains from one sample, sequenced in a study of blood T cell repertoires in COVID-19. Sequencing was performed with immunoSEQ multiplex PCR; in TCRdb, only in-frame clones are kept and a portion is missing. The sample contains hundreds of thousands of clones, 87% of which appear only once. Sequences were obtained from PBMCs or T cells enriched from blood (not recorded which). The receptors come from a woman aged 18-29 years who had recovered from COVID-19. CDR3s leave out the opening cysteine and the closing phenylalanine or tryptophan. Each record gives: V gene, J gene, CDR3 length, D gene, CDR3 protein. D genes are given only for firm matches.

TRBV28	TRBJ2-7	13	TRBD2	ASSFVTSGREEQY
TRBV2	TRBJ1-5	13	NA	ASSRGTDSNQPQH
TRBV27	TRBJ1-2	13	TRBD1	ASSLSTGGDYGYT
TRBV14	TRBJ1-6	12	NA	ASSQELFNSPLH
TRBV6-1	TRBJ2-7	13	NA	ASSTSARKRYEQY
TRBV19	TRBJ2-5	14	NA	ASSSRPRGGQETQY
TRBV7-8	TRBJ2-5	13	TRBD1	ASSGRTGPGETQY
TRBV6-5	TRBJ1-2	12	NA	ASSYSTQGLGYT
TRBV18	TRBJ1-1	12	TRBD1	ASSPLGQGPEAF
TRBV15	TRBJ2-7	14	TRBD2	ATSRSSGASSYEQY
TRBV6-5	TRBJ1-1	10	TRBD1	ASSYIRDRAF
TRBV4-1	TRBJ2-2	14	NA	ASSQVLLVNTGELF
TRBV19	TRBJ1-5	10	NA	ASSVGNQPQH
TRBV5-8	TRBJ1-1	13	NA	ASSPRDKMNTEAF
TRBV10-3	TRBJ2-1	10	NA	AISVDSSEQF
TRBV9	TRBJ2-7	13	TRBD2	ASSAGLAGVYEQY
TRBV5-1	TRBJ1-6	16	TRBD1	ASSRDRETVGNNSPLH
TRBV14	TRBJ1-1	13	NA	ASSQTGTLWTEAF
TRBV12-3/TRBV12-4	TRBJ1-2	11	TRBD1	ASMRDRGYGYT
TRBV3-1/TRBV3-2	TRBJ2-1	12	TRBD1	ASSLSPGGNEQF
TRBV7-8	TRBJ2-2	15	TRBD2	ASKGLAGGANTGELF
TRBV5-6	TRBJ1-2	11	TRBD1	ASSRTGVYGYT
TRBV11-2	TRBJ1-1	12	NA	ASSLGGTNTEAF
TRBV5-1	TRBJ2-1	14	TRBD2	ASSADPSGGAYEQF
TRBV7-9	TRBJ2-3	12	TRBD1	ASSGTASTDTQY
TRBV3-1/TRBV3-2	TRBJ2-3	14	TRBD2	ASSQGAGGRTDTQY
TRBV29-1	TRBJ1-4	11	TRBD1	SAGTGGNEKLF
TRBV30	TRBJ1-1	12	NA	AWSRGGRNTEAF
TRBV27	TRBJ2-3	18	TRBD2	ASSFRSRRLAGDGTDTQY
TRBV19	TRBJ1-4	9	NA	ASRISEKLF
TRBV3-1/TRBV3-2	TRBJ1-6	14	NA	ASSQRSPAYNSPLH
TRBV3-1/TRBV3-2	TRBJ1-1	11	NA	ASSQGAHTEAF
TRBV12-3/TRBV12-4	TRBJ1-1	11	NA	ASSQYRNTEAF